These 9 T cell receptor beta chains were all obtained from the same sample, sequenced in a study of CD8 T cells in ankylosing spondylitis. Study findings and constraints: For ankylosing spondylitis blood, a TCR beta motif of about eight highly homologous variants appeared characteristic.

These TCRs are of unknown antigen specificity. One entry per CDR3 protein results from TCRdb running MiXCR on the 5' RACE reads. The sample holds 700,000 or so distinct CDR3 sequences, around 19% seen once. Material for sequencing was blood, either unsorted or a sorted T cell fraction (not recorded which). These receptors all stem from a male donor with ankylosing spondylitis.

This clonotype was picked up a small number of times. This sequence joins TRBV20-1 and TRBJ2-3; 7 positions agree with TRBD1. The CDR3 extends over 13 amino acids. The germline gives CDR1 DFQATT, CDR2 SNEGSKA (reference sequence). J gave up 4 bases and V 4 bases, and 5 bases lay outside the gene matches. CDR3 loop: CSANRGGSDTQYF. The CDR3 DNA sequence: TGCAGTGCTAACAGGGGCGGGTCAGATACGCAGTATTTT.

This clonotype has only a few counts. V usage is TRBV4-1 and J usage is TRBJ2-3; D not certain. V dropped 1 base and J dropped 8 bases, with 13 bases sitting between them. This CDR3 has 14 residues. Germline CDR1 reads MGHRA; CDR2 reads YSYEKL. The CDR3, as DNA: TGCGCCAGCAGCCAAGCTCTTCTAGACGGTACGCAGTATTTT. It specifies CASSQALLDGTQYF.

This clonotype has at least ten counts. The chain couples TRBV6-6 to TRBJ1-1; D unresolved. The CDR3 has 17 amino acids. Germline CDR1 and CDR2: MNHNY and SVGAGI (reference sequence). V was cut by 1 base and J by 0 bases, with 15 bases left in between. This CDR3 reads CASSYFAVGSLNTEAFF. Written as DNA, the CDR3 is TGTGCCAGCAGTTACTTTGCCGTTGGATCCCTGAACACTGAAGCTTTCTTT.

This clonotype has a handful of counts. J is TRBJ2-3 and V is TRBV4-1; no reliable D call. V lost 5 bases, J lost 1 base, and 13 bases lay in between. CDR3 size: 15 residues. Looked up from germline, CDR1 is MGHRA and CDR2 is YSYEKL. The CDR3 loop reads CASSGFGRGTDTQYF. The CDR3, as DNA: TGCGCCAGCAGCGGTTTCGGTAGGGGCACAGATACGCAGTATTTT.

This clonotype has just a few counts. The chain carries TRBV20-1 and TRBJ2-7; 9 nucleotides match TRBD1. The CDR3 length is 13 residues. With V trimmed by 3 bases and J by 5 bases, 5 bases remained unmatched. In germline, CDR1 is DFQATT, CDR2 SNEGSKA (reference sequence). The CDR3 DNA is TGCAGTGCTAGTTTGAGGACAGGGGACGAGCAGTACTTC. It yields the protein CSASLRTGDEQYF.

The sample holds a few counts of this clonotype. V and J are TRBV18 and TRBJ2-2, with D possibly being TRBD1 (6 bases). CDR1 and CDR2 from the germline V gene are KGHSH and LQKENI. The CDR3 has 17 amino acids. Trimming took off 4 bases at V and 1 base at J, with 16 bases between the two ends. The CDR3 DNA reads TGTGCCAGCTCACGCGATTCAGGGGTCGGGAACACCGGGGAGCTGTTTTTT. Protein sequence: CASSRDSGVGNTGELFF.

The chain uses TRBV7-2 and TRBJ2-7; D is perhaps TRBD2 (5 bases). Trimming removed 2 bases at V and 6 bases at J, with 17 bases between. This CDR3 region has 15 residues. Per the germline V gene, CDR1 is SGHTA and CDR2 is FQGNSA. CDR3 nucleotides: TGTGCCAGCAGCTTACGGGGTCACCCTTCGGGCGAGCAGTACTTC. Translation: CASSLRGHPSGEQYF. The variable domain in full, with the rest retrieved from reference TRBV7-2 and TRBJ2-7, is GAGVSQSPSNKVTEKGKDVELRCDPISGHTALYWYRQSLGQGLEFLIYFQGNSAPDKSGLPSDRFSAERTGGSVSTLTIQRTQQEDSAVYLCASSLRGHPSGEQYFGPGTRLTVT.

This clonotype turned up a few times. The CDR3 sequence is CATSDQREGLTDTQYF. Written as DNA, the CDR3 is TGTGCCACCAGTGATCAGCGGGAGGGCCTCACAGATACGCAGTATTTT. This chain connects TRBV24-1 to TRBJ2-3, with 10 bases fitting TRBD2. V lost 3 bases, J lost 2 bases, and 4 bases stayed unmatched. The germline gives CDR1 KGHDR, CDR2 SFDVKD. This CDR3 is built from 16 residues.

This clonotype was detected only a few times. The genes are TRBV12-3 or TRBV12-4 and TRBJ2-7; D is possibly TRBD1 (5 bases). This CDR3 is built from 14 residues. V dropped 7 bases and J dropped 2 bases, with 15 bases sitting between them. The CDR3 DNA reads TGTGCCAGCACCGAAGGGGCAGGGACCTACGAGCAGTACTTC. Amino acid sequence: CASTEGAGTYEQYF.